Here is one T cell receptor beta chain with its context. Its antigen remains unidentified. No base quality values were provided; no much bigger clone lies one nucleotide off. Reads for this sample came from an Illumina NovaSeq 6000. TCRalpha and TCRbeta cDNA libraries were built by 5'RACE with constant-segment primers, adding sample barcodes and unique molecular identifiers. Trizol reagent was used to extract RNA from every sample. Library amplification was performed in two PCR steps, and a second sample barcode and Illumina TruSeq adapters were introduced in the second step. Sequencing of libraries was performed on an Illumina NovaSeq with 2 x 150 bp paired-end reads. The authors' pipeline ran thus. The reads were demultiplexed and collapsed into UMI-guided consensus sequences using migec v1.2.7. With mixcr v2.1.11, UMI consensuses were aligned to TRA and TRB V and J templates and assembled into clonotypes. Expanded or contracted clonotypes were those called significant by both edgeR and NoisET, with noise models trained on biological replicates. For edgeR calls, the thresholds were a false discovery rate-adjusted p below 0.01 and a log2 fold-change of 1. As an exploratory analysis of dynamics, max-normalized trajectories of the 1000 most abundant clonotypes were examined by PCA with hierarchical clustering. Separately sequenced CD4+ and CD8+ repertoires were used to assign the CD4 or CD8 phenotype of responding clones. TCRdb reanalyzed the raw reads on its own, using fastp at Q25 for trimming and MiXCR for clone calling, and kept in-frame beta chains. Records with the same CDR3 protein are collapsed into one entry carrying the most frequent genes and DNA. TCRdb's processing, not the authors' own work, is the source of the V and J calls. Counted in this sample were approximately 270,000 distinct CDR3 sequences; 15% to 20% of them appeared once. The leading ten clones occupy roughly 23% of the sample.

PBMCs were isolated by Ficoll-Paque density gradient centrifugation. V is shortened by 2 bases, J by 3 bases, and the region joining them spans 9 bases. Via the germline V gene, CDR1 is MNHNS and CDR2 SASEGT. CDR3 length: 14 amino acids, cysteine to phenylalanine. The entry retains the CDR3 DNA only, 42 bases that are in frame from base 1. The sample comes from a study of T-cell memory formation after mild COVID-19 (dated by TCRdb to the early 2020s). As for the study more broadly: TCR sequence clusters from the two donors were found to be largely donor specific. In a couple of donors, T-cell clones that expanded and contracted after mild COVID-19 were tracked by sequencing TCRalpha and TCRbeta repertoires over time. The cohort was made up of two young adult volunteers, one female and one male, who were previously healthy. Overall results and qualifications from the work: The study covered only a couple of mild cases, and larger cohorts including severe cases with pre-infection samples were considered necessary. Some responding clones were detected in pre-infection memory, which suggested that pre-existing cross-reactive memory T cells had joined the SARS-CoV-2 response. The second-wave clones that peaked on day 37 were not confirmed to be SARS-CoV-2 specific. Clones that contracted from day 15 to 85 showed balanced CD4/CD8 phenotypes, whereas a second wave of clones that expanded from day 15 to 37 leaned towards CD4+. Contracting CD4+ clones turned up mainly in the CM and EM memory subsets, whereas EMRA was where CD8+ clones were enriched.

The sample comprised PBMCs or a T cell subset sorted from them (not recorded which). The TCR comes from a man between 18 and 35 years old who had mild COVID-19 (a few samples of this study predate the infection). The sample titles of this study are shuffled in the database, so cell type and time point are left out; the donor was told from shared clones. The receptor chain draws on TRBV6-1 and TRBJ2-3; matching of 6 bases hints at TRBD2 as the D gene. The CDR3 region has the sequence CASSERLATDTQYF. The bases are TGTGCCAGCAGTGAAAGGCTAGCGACAGATACGCAGTATTTT.